The rows below give T cell receptor beta chains drawn from one sample of a study of blood T cell repertoires in COVID-19. Using immunoSEQ multiplex PCR, the repertoire was profiled, and TCRdb retains in-frame clones only, with some absent. The sample lists about 100,000 clones, 88% occurring once. The sequenced material came from peripheral blood. The receptors here all came from an older woman with acute or convalescent COVID-19. Both conserved end residues are part of each CDR3. A D gene is named only where the DNA matches it firmly. Where a row states a size, it is once, few, many or the class of an expanded clone; other rows omit it.

v_call	clone_size	j_call	d_call	cdr3_aa	cdr3_nt
TRBV28	NA	TRBJ2-1	NA	CASSRSPQQDEQFF	TGTGCCAGCAGTCGCTCACCCCAACAGGATGAGCAGTTCTTC
TRBV30	NA	TRBJ1-2	TRBD1	CAWSPSDRGRLGYTF	TGTGCCTGGAGCCCCTCGGACAGGGGGCGACTTGGCTACACCTTC
TRBV27	NA	TRBJ1-6	TRBD1	CASSPSGTDNSPLHF	TGTGCCAGCAGTCCTTCCGGGACAGATAATTCACCCCTCCACTTT
TRBV7-2	NA	TRBJ1-2	NA	CASSFVRQSSYGYTF	TGTGCCAGCAGCTTCGTCCGCCAGTCTTCCTATGGCTACACCTTC
TRBV27	few	TRBJ2-7	TRBD1	CASSTGGREQYF	TGTGCCAGCAGTACAGGGGGGCGAGAGCAGTACTTC
TRBV7-4	few	TRBJ1-4	NA	CASSWLPGTAKHKKLFF	TGTGCCAGCAGCTGGTTACCGGGAACAGCCAAACATAAAAAACTGTTTTTT
TRBV6-5	NA	TRBJ1-1	TRBD1	CASRTGGSTEAFF	TGTGCCAGCAGGACAGGGGGGAGCACTGAAGCTTTCTTT
TRBV24-1	NA	TRBJ2-1	NA	CATSDRANNEQFF	TGTGCCACCAGTGACAGGGCAAACAATGAGCAGTTCTTC
TRBV12-3/TRBV12-4	NA	TRBJ2-5	NA	CASRGGLSETQYF	TGTGCCAGCAGGGGCGGACTATCAGAGACCCAGTACTTC
TRBV13	NA	TRBJ2-7	NA	CASSLGVAPTEQYF	TGTGCCAGCAGCTTAGGCGTAGCACCCACCGAGCAGTACTTC
TRBV7-9	NA	TRBJ2-1	NA	CASSGSGNEQFF	TGTGCCAGCAGCGGAAGCGGGAATGAGCAGTTCTTC
TRBV18	NA	TRBJ1-1	NA	CASSPGLENTEAFF	TGTGCCAGCTCACCGGGCCTCGAGAACACTGAAGCTTTCTTT